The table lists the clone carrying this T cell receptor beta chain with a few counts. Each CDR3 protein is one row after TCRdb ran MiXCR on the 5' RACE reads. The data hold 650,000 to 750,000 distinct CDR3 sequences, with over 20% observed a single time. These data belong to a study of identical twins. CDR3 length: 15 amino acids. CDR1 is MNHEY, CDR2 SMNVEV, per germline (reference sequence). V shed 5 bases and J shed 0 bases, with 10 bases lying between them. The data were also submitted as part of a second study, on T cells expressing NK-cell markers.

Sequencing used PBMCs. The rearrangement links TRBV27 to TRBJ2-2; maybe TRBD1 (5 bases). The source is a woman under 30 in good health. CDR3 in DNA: TGTGCCAGCAGTGGGGCGGATACGAACACCGGGGAGCTGTTTTTT. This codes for CASSGADTNTGELFF.